This TCR beta chain was obtained from a study of T cells in Graves' hyperthyroidism and ophthalmopathy (dated by TCRdb to about 2019). About the full investigation: Peripheral blood was sampled at the time of initial diagnosis, prior to any treatment. The 100 or so discovery patients were randomly split 7:3 into training and test sets. Prospective prediction of ophthalmopathy was tested in an independent validation cohort of some 19 hyperthyroidism patients and 15 to 17 patients who later progressed to ophthalmopathy. In about 6 Graves' hyperthyroidism patients, the study also compared T-cell repertoires from thyroid tissue with T-cell repertoires from blood. TCR Vbeta CDR3 sequencing of 140 or so peripheral blood samples (over 40 ophthalmopathy, under 80 hyperthyroidism and around 17 progressor patients) is reported in the paper. TCR V-J signatures able to tell the groups apart were searched for in a discovery cohort of 100 patients, of whom more than 40 had Graves' ophthalmopathy and under 65 had stable Graves' hyperthyroidism. After sampling, hyperthyroidism patients received methimazole starting at 30 mg daily, and ophthalmopathy patients received high-dose intravenous methylprednisolone. The research as a whole found: No statistical method was used to set the sample size in advance, and investigators knew the group allocation. In validation, progression to ophthalmopathy was predicted by the model with 55% to 71% sensitivity and 72.22% specificity, a median of around 6.5 months before onset. Most expanded thyroid clonotypes (frequency above 0.001) were also detected in blood, a finding suggesting that blood repertoires may reflect thyroid immune responses. A model built on a 13 V-J signature distinguished ophthalmopathy from stable hyperthyroidism, reaching around 88% sensitivity and 81.08% specificity in cross-validation and 80%/75% in testing.

The TCR beta CDR3 regions were amplified from RNA transcripts. A first-round RT-PCR of the TCR CDR3 used the HTBI primer set with the Qiagen OneStep RT-PCR kit. A second multiplex PCR round built the libraries, followed by size selection and purification. Libraries were sequenced paired-end with 100 bp reads on an Illumina HiSeq2000. The authors' analysis ran thus. SOAPnuke was used to process the raw data, throwing out any read that contained adapters or uncalled bases, had a mean Phred below 15, or lacked an exact constant-primer or identifier match. High-quality paired reads were merged with COPE v1.2.5, and unique nucleotide sequences were defined as clonotypes. MiTCR v1.1 was used to align the clonotypes against IMGT TRBV, TRBD and TRBJ reference segments. Analysis was restricted to V-J combinations with a frequency above 0.0001, which covered roughly 99% of repertoires. The TCS score was defined as the ratio of F50 (clonal expansion) to E x V (chaos), calculated using BLOSUM62-based TCRdist between CDR3 peptides within each V-J. Welch's t-statistics and random forest reduced 500 to 650 V-J features to 13, which were used in a naive Bayes classifier (R e1071). TCRdb took the public reads, trimmed them with fastp at Q25, ran MiXCR for clone calling and kept in-frame beta chains. Merged by CDR3 protein, the rows form single entries marked with the most common genes and DNA. The V and J calls and clone size come from TCRdb's table, not from the authors' own analysis. This sample has a few hundred thousand distinct CDR3 sequences in its table, and around a sixth of those were observed once. Roughly 6.6% of the sample rests with the top ten.

This clonotype was detected ten times or more. Its antigen has not been determined. Nothing much larger sits one base from this clone, and base qualities are not available. Stable Graves' hyperthyroidism was defined as no progression to ophthalmopathy during 18 months of follow-up. Hyperthyroidism patients were newly diagnosed, with disease duration under 2 months, and aged 18 to 65 years. Exclusion was applied to patients with uncontrolled infections, other autoimmune diseases, pregnancy or lactation. Diagnoses relied on clinical symptoms, serum thyroxine and TRAb, thyroid ultrasound and orbital computed tomography. Ficoll-Paque density gradient centrifugation was used to isolate PBMCs from under 11 ml of fresh peripheral blood. Trizol reagent was used to extract total RNA, and RNA quality was then checked on an Agilent 2100 Bioanalyzer. Between the V and J ends, shortened by 0 bases and 2 bases respectively, the junction contains 17 bases. From the germline V gene (reference sequence), CDR1 is DFQATT and CDR2 is SNEGSKA. Reading from cysteine to phenylalanine, the CDR3 counts 16 amino acids. The retained sequence is limited to the CDR3, 48 bases, with the frame set at the first base.

Sequences were obtained from blood. This clonotype originated in a woman in her twenties or thirties with Graves' hyperthyroidism. This receptor chain uses TRBV20-1 and TRBJ2-7, with no reliable assignment of the D segment. The encoded CDR3 is CSARDGSPTETYEQYF. DNA sequence: TGCAGTGCTAGAGATGGCTCTCCTACCGAAACCTACGAGCAGTACTTC.